The T cell receptor beta chain described here comes from a study of resident and recirculating memory T cells in vitiligo. Points from the study as a whole: Non-conserved TCRs across sites and patients suggested distinct clones per lesion.

Germline V gene sequence: CDR1 MNHNS, CDR2 SASEGT. The CDR3 is made up of 13 amino acids. With regard to this clone: What it binds is not known. The germline gene is not matched at one end of the junction; a read error may be the cause.

Produced via immunoSEQ multiplex PCR; TCRdb's table is partial and in-frame only. The top ten hold about 4.5% of the sample, which has about 42,000 clones, about nine tenths seen once. The J gene is TRBJ2-4, the V gene TRBV6-1; 7 positions agree with TRBD1. This clonotype was obtained from a male donor with vitiligo. Material for sequencing was blood. CDR3 DNA sequence: TGTGCCAGCAGAGATACAGGGGCCCTACCCTCTATCTTC. Residues: CASRDTGALPSIF.